These 6 T cell receptor beta chains came from one sample sequenced in a study of identical twins. TCRdb re-called the 5' RACE reads with MiXCR, one entry per CDR3 protein. The profile shows 350,000 to 500,000 distinct CDR3 sequences, around 20% of them singletons. The sequencing input was naive T cells sorted from blood. The receptors shown here come from a man between 45 and 60 years old in good health.

This clonotype was seen more than once but under ten times. The CDR3 protein is CASSLPGHSGNTIYF. The CDR3 DNA sequence: TGTGCCAGCAGCCTCCCCGGGCATTCTGGAAACACCATATATTTT. The chain has TRBV4-2 and TRBJ1-3; D unresolved. With 4 bases removed from V and 1 base from J, the gap between germline ends came to 11 bases. CDR1 and CDR2 (germline): LGHNA, YNFKEQ. CDR3 length equals 15 residues.

This clonotype was detected only a few times. The V gene is TRBV7-9, the J gene TRBJ2-7, with 12 positions matching TRBD2. Per germline, CDR1 SEHNR and CDR2 FQNEAQ (reference sequence). Germline trimming cut 8 bases from V and 6 bases from J; bases unmatched to any gene: 11. The CDR3 consists of 15 residues. The CDR3 sequence: CASLVTSGSSGEQYF. The DNA for the CDR3 is TGTGCCAGCTTAGTGACTAGCGGGAGTTCCGGCGAGCAGTACTTC.

This clonotype was detected many times. The chain is built from TRBV5-1 and TRBJ2-7, with 8 nucleotides matching TRBD1. Per the germline V gene, CDR1 is SGHRS and CDR2 is YFSETQ. J lost 0 bases, V lost 5 bases, and 7 bases had no gene match. The CDR3 consists of 15 residues. The CDR3 DNA reads TGCGCCAGCAGTTATACAGGGGGGAGCTCCTACGAGCAGTACTTC. Its translation is CASSYTGGSSYEQYF.

The table lists this clonotype with a few counts. This sequence joins TRBV4-3 and TRBJ2-7; 11 nucleotides align to TRBD2. There are 15 residues in the CDR3. Germline lookup yields CDR1 LGHNA and CDR2 YSLEER. J was trimmed by 1 base and V by 4 bases; bases with no gene match: 3. The CDR3 nucleotides are TGCGCCAGCAGCCCGGGACTAGCGGCATCCTACGAGCAGTACTTC. This encodes CASSPGLAASYEQYF.

The rearrangement joins TRBV20-1 to TRBJ1-4, with D possibly matching TRBD1 (5 bases). Germline lookup yields CDR1 DFQATT and CDR2 SNEGSKA (reference sequence). The CDR3 spans 14 residues. V dropped 2 bases and J dropped 8 bases, with 15 bases sitting between them. CDR3 residues: CSARSGPSPEKLFF. CDR3 in DNA: TGCAGTGCTAGATCGGGACCCTCCCCCGAAAAACTGTTTTTT.

This clonotype showed up many times. CDR3 nucleotides: TGTGCCAGCAGCCCCGGGGGGGAGAACGAGCAGTACTTC. As protein: CASSPGGENEQYF. The genes are TRBV3-1 and TRBJ2-7; 8 bases match TRBD2. This CDR3 is built from 13 residues. Germline CDR1 reads LGHDT; CDR2 reads YNNKEL (reference sequence). V lost 4 bases, J lost 5 bases, and 4 bases stayed unmatched.